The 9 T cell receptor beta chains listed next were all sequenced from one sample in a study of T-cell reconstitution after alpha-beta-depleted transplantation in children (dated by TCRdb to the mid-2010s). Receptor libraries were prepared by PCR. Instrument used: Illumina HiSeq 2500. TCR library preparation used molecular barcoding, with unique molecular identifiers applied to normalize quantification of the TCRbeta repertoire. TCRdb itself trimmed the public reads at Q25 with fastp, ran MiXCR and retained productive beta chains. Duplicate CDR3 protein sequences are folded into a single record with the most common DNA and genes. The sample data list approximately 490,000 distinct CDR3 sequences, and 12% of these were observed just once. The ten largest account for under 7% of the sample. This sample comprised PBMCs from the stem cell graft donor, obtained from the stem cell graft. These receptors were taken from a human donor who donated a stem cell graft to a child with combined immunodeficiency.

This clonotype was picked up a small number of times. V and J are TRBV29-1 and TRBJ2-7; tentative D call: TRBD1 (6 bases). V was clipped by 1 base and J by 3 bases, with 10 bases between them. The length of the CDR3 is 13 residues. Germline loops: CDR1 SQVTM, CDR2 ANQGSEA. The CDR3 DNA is TGCAGCGTTGAAGGTCAGGGGCACTACGAGCAGTACTTC. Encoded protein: CSVEGQGHYEQYF.

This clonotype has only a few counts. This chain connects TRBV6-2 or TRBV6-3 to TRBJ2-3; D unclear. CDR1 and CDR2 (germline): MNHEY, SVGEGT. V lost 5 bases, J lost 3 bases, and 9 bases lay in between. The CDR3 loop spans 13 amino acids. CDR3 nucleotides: TGTGCCAGCAGTACAACAGAAACAGATACGCAGTATTTT. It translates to CASSTTETDTQYF.

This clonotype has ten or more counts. CDR3 loop: CASSLGAVSGMGREDEQFF. DNA for the CDR3: TGTGCCAGCAGCTTAGGGGCGGTTAGCGGGATGGGACGGGAAGATGAGCAGTTCTTC. The rearrangement links TRBV7-8 to TRBJ2-1, with 8 nucleotides matching TRBD2. Unmatched junction bases numbered 19, after V lost 1 base and J lost 8 bases. The germline gives CDR1 SGHVS, CDR2 FQNEAQ. The CDR3 has 19 amino acids. Full variable domain (rest looked up from reference TRBV7-8 and TRBJ2-1): GAGVSQSPRYKVAKRGQDVALRCDPISGHVSLFWYQQALGQGPEFLTYFQNEAQLDKSGLPSDRFFAERPEGSVSTLKIQRTQQEDSAVYLCASSLGAVSGMGREDEQFFGPGTRLTVL.

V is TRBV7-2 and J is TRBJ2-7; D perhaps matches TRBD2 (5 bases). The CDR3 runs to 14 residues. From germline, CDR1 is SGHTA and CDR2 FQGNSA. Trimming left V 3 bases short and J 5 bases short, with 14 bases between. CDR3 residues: CASSFQFGENEQYF. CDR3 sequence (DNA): TGTGCCAGCAGCTTCCAATTCGGGGAAAACGAGCAGTACTTC. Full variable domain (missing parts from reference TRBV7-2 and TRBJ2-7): GAGVSQSPSNKVTEKGKDVELRCDPISGHTALYWYRQSLGQGLEFLIYFQGNSAPDKSGLPSDRFSAERTGGSVSTLTIQRTQQEDSAVYLCASSFQFGENEQYFGPGTRLTVT.

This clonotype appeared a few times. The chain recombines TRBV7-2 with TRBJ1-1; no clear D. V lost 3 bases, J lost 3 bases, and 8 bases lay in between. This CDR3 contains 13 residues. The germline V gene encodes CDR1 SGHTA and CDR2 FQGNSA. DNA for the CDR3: TGTGCCAGCAGCTTGACGGTCCACACTGAAGCTTTCTTT. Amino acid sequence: CASSLTVHTEAFF.

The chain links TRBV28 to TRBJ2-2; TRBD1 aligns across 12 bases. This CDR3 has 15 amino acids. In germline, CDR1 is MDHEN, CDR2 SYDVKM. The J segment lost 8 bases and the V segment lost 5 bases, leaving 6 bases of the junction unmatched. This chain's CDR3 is CASSLRDRGLGELFF. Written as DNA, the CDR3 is TGTGCCAGCAGTCTCCGGGACAGGGGGCTGGGGGAGCTGTTTTTT.

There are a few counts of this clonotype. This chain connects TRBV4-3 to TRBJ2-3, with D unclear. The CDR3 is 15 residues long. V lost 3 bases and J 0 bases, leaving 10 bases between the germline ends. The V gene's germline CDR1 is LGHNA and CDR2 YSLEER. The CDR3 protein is CASSQGSVSTDTQYF. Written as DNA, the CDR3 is TGCGCCAGCAGCCAGGGCTCGGTGAGCACAGATACGCAGTATTTT.

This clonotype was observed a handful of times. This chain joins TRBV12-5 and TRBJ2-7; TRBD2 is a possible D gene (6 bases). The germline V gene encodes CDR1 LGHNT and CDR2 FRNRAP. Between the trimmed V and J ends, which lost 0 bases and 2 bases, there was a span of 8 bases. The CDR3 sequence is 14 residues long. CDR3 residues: CASGLVGGTYEQYF. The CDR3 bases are TGTGCTAGTGGTTTGGTGGGGGGAACCTACGAGCAGTACTTC.

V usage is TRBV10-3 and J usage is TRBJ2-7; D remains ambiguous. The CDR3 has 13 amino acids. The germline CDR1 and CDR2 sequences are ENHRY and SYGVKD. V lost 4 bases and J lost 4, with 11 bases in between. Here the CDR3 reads CAISAESFYEQYF. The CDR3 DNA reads TGTGCCATCAGTGCGGAGTCATTTTACGAGCAGTACTTC.